This entry concerns a single T cell receptor (beta chain). The data belong to a study of blood T cell repertoires in COVID-19. As for the study in general: Samples came from the United States, Italy and Spain, spanning acute and convalescent COVID-19.

Per the original data handling: From reference gene primer amplification, estimates of nucleated cell counts were derived. The protocol was immunoSEQ multiplex PCR, while the TCRdb copy is restricted to in-frame clones and leaves out a portion. That table furnishes V, J and clone size, whereas the DNA furnished D and trimming. The sample lists about 80,000 clones; over 70% were seen once. Trimming removed 5 bases from V and 6 bases from J, with 13 bases in between. Germline CDR1 and CDR2: SGHTA and FQGTGA. The CDR3 length is 14 residues. This chain connects TRBV7-3 to TRBJ2-2, with a possible D match to TRBD1 (5 bases). Sequencing was carried out using peripheral blood. The TCR sequence derives from a man in his fifties with active or convalescent COVID-19. The CDR3 DNA reads TGTGCCAGCAGCCCGTACAGGAGATCCGGGGAGCTGTTTTTT. This codes for CASSPYRRSGELFF.